This TCR beta chain was found in a study of blood T cell repertoires in COVID-19 (dated by TCRdb to between 2020 and 2021). Context from the whole study: Samples covering the acute and convalescent phases of COVID-19 were provided by collaborators in the United States, Italy and Spain. The sample metadata nearly always contained a de-identified subject ID, COVID-19 status, age in years and sex. Deeply sampled blood TCRbeta repertoires from subjects exposed to, actively infected with, or recovered from COVID-19 were included in the dataset. Samples came from the ongoing ImmuneRACE study (first 160 participants) plus 1,254 subjects from 6 global collaborators. The repertoires were released in a freely available public database intended as a resource for research on the immune response to SARS-CoV-2. HLA class I and class II types, where available, came from metadata supplied by the sample provider rather than from assay-based typing. The prospective study material was composed of cDNA or gDNA derived from T cells, B-cell-depleted T cells, or PBMCs. Broader findings and caveats from the paper: How much clinical and demographic metadata was included differed by source and by participant, and the metadata was provided uncurated.

TCRbeta CDR3 regions were amplified from genomic DNA using the immunoSEQ Assay, a bias-controlled multiplex PCR. The original pipeline was this. The number of nucleated cells in each sample was estimated from the amplification of reference gene primers within the assay. To quantify the absolute abundance of each unique TCRbeta CDR3 rearrangement, sequence reads were collapsed and filtered. Productive Simpson clonality was computed per sample as the square root of Simpson's diversity index over productive rearrangements. In its TCRdb copy, this immuneACCESS table keeps in-frame sequences only and misses some clones. Where compared with another copy, unresolved V genes explain less than half of these, and the others have no known cause. The V and J calls and clone size come from that table; D and trimming were worked out from the DNA. For this sample the table gives some 300,000 clones, of which nearly 90% were detected only once. Together, the top ten hold under 1.1% of the sample.

Relative to germline, V is 0 bases shorter and J is 0 bases shorter, with 8 bases between their ends. As encoded in the germline V gene (reference sequence), CDR1 is LNHNV while CDR2 is YYDKDF. Counted from cysteine to phenylalanine, this CDR3 has 16 amino acids. The kept DNA is CDR3 alone, 48 bases in frame from the first base. One collaborating source in Seattle enrolled patients during active infection and followed them longitudinally through the course of disease. Each collaborating institution followed its own protocols to collect whole blood in K2EDTA tubes. For TCRbeta analysis, collaborator samples were shipped as frozen whole blood, as isolated PBMCs, or as DNA extracted from either sample type. This clone was seen only a few times. Its antigen is not yet known. No base quality values were provided; no much bigger clone lies one nucleotide off.

The V gene is TRBV15 and the J gene is TRBJ1-4; no D gene is confidently identified. The specimen was peripheral blood. The sequence derives from a woman aged 40 to 49 with COVID-19, enrolled during active disease. The nucleotide sequence reads as follows: TGTGCCACCAGCAGAGATCGGAGAACAACTAATGAAAAACTGTTTTTT. Translated, it gives CATSRDRRTTNEKLFF. Joined to the reference TRBV15 and TRBJ1-4 proteins, this CDR3 gives the full variable domain: DAMVIQNPRYQVTQFGKPVTLSCSQTLNHNVMYWYQQKSSQAPKLLFHYYDKDFNNEADTPDNFQSRRPNTSFCFLDIRSPGLGDTAMYLCATSRDRRTTNEKLFFGSGTQLSVL.